Described below is a single T cell receptor (beta chain) sequence and its context. No antigen is known for it. The data stem from a study of T cell clonotyping in hematopoietic cell transplantation. Study-wide results and caveats: Recipient TCR diversity dropped after transplant; expanded clonotypes rose from day 30 to 180. Graft donor and pretransplant recipient Inverse Simpson Index values predicted broader posttransplant TCR diversity. CD4 and CD8 repertoire contributions could not be separated without sorting. Few recipient clonotypes overlapped donors; over 95% were de novo at given depth.

Germline V gene data show CDR1 as MDHEN and CDR2 as SYDVKM. CDR3 length equals 15 residues. V was clipped by 5 bases and J by 0 bases, with 8 bases between them. The repertoire was sequenced with immunoSEQ multiplex PCR; TCRdb's copy has only in-frame clones and lacks some. In the table there are about 44,000 clones, around 94% of which are singletons. The TCR was taken from a woman aged 50 to 60 in good health. Some clones in this sample may be carry-over from other donors' samples. Sequencing input: peripheral blood mononuclear cells. The chain employs TRBV28 and TRBJ1-6; D gene ambiguous. CDR3 nucleotide sequence: TGTGCCAGCAGTGCCTATAGCTCCTATAATTCACCCCTCCACTTT. Protein product: CASSAYSSYNSPLHF. Based on the CDR3 plus reference TRBV28 and TRBJ1-6, the full variable domain is DVKVTQSSRYLVKRTGEKVFLECVQDMDHENMFWYRQDPGLGLRLIYFSYDVKMKEKGDIPEGYSVSREKKERFSLILESASTNQTSMYLCASSAYSSYNSPLHFGNGTRLTVT.